The 17 T cell receptor beta chains given below trace back to one sample, sequenced in a study of regulatory T cells in long-lasting Graves disease. Arm-PCR of CDR3 regions with iRepertoire HTBI primers generated TCR beta libraries. TCRdb itself ran the multiplex PCR reads through MiXCR, one entry per CDR3 protein. The sample lists about 540,000 distinct CDR3 sequences, about 14% seen once, with roughly 10% in the top ten. Time point: newly diagnosed GD, antithyroid drugs for less than 3 months. With RNA extracted from PBMCs as input, the TCR library was made. The same sample was also used in a study of T cells in Graves' hyperthyroidism and ophthalmopathy.

Source: peripheral blood mononuclear cells (PBMCs), taken at new diagnosis, from a patient treated with antithyroid drugs. The receptors were sampled from a man aged 30-40 years with Graves disease.

This clonotype showed up many times. This chain uses TRBV29-1 with TRBJ2-5; 7 positions match TRBD1. V shed 6 bases and J 3 bases; nucleotides not matched to a gene: 4. Per germline, CDR1 SQVTM and CDR2 ANQGSEA. CDR3 length equals 12 residues. DNA for the CDR3: TGCAGCGTCTCCGGGACAGAAGAGACCCAGTACTTC. Translation gives CSVSGTEETQYF.

In its sample, this clonotype was seen many times. The chain recombines TRBV6-1 with TRBJ1-1, with 8 positions matching TRBD1. V lost 9 bases to trimming and J lost 8 bases; unmatched junction nucleotides: 2. The CDR3 has 10 amino acids. Germline loops: CDR1 MNHNS, CDR2 SASEGT. Here the CDR3 DNA reads TGTGCCAGTGACAGGGGCGAAGCTTTCTTT. This sequence encodes CASDRGEAFF.

Comments on this clonotype: A junction end diverges from the germline sequence, so it may reflect a read error. This chain joins TRBV25-1 and TRBJ2-1; 9 bases agree with TRBD1. CDR1 and CDR2 (germline): MGHDK, SYGVNS. The CDR3 consists of 15 residues. CDR3 residues: CASSERTGEYNEQLF. The CDR3 nucleotides read TGTGCCAGCAGTGAAAGGACAGGGGAATACAATGAGCAGCTCTTC.

This sequence joins TRBV4-3 and TRBJ1-2; D gene uncertain. This CDR3 is 17 amino acids long. Germline-derived CDR1 and CDR2 are LGHNA and YSLEER. Trimming pared 3 bases from V and 6 bases from J, leaving 23 bases between. CDR3 in DNA: TGCGCCAGCAGCCAGAGCTGGACGACGGATCGTGGAGATGGCTACACCTTC. The encoded protein is CASSQSWTTDRGDGYTF.

This clonotype was recorded at least ten times. CDR3 nucleotides: TGTGCCAGCAGCCCCATTGTCTACGAGCAGTACTTC. This encodes CASSPIVYEQYF. The chain uses TRBV7-9 and TRBJ2-7; D unclear. V lost 5 bases, J lost 3 bases, and 8 bases lay in between. Germline-derived CDR1 and CDR2 are SEHNR and FQNEAQ (reference sequence). The CDR3 is 12 amino acids.

This clonotype has a count of ten or more. This chain uses TRBV5-1 with TRBJ1-1, with D unclear. CDR1 is SGHRS and CDR2 is YFSETQ in the germline V gene. With 0 bases removed from V and 4 bases from J, the gap between germline ends came to 13 bases. The CDR3 has 15 amino acids. Here the CDR3 reads CASSLDTSFSTEAFF. For the CDR3, the DNA is TGCGCCAGCAGCTTGGACACCAGCTTCTCCACTGAAGCTTTCTTT.

The V gene is TRBV3-1, the J gene TRBJ2-2; a weak D match, TRBD1 (6 bases). CDR3 length equals 15 residues. V was cut by 2 bases and J by 2 bases, with 9 bases left in between. CDR1 and CDR2 from the germline V gene are LGHDT and YNNKEL (reference sequence). CDR3 in DNA: TGTGCCAGCAGCCAACAGGGGACAAACACCGGGGAGCTGTTTTTT. It translates to CASSQQGTNTGELFF.

This clonotype was recorded many times. The genes are TRBV24-1 and TRBJ2-7, with TRBD2 matching 7 bases. Losses at the gene ends were 9 bases for V and 3 bases for J; bases not matched to a gene: 13. The germline gives CDR1 KGHDR, CDR2 SFDVKD. The CDR3 extends over 15 amino acids. The CDR3 region has the DNA TGTGCCACCTCACCTAGGGGAGGGAAATACTACGAGCAGTACTTC. It specifies CATSPRGGKYYEQYF.

The V and J genes are TRBV4-1 and TRBJ2-7; D gene uncertain. The CDR3 sequence is 11 residues long. V lost 3 bases to trimming and J lost 7 bases, with 7 bases between them. Germline V gene sequence: CDR1 MGHRA, CDR2 YSYEKL. The CDR3 region is CASSHAEEQYF. The CDR3 DNA reads as TGCGCCAGCAGCCACGCAGAAGAGCAGTACTTC.

Comment on this clonotype: A read error may be the cause here, since a much bigger clone is one base away. The J gene is TRBJ2-3, the V gene TRBV7-2, with 10 bases aligning to TRBD2. After removal of 4 bases from V and 2 bases from J, the junction contained 3 bases not matched to a gene. CDR3 length equals 15 residues. The V gene's germline CDR1 is SGHTA and CDR2 FQGNSA. The CDR3, as DNA: TGTGCCAGCAGCTCAGCGGGAGGGGCCACAGATACGCAGTATTTT. Translating gives CASSSAGGATDTQYF.

In its sample, this clonotype was seen many times. The chain employs TRBV12-3 or TRBV12-4 and TRBJ1-1; D gene ambiguous. CDR3 length: 15 amino acids. The ends were cut back, 0 bases at V and 2 bases at J, with 10 bases in the middle. In DNA, the CDR3 is TGTGCCAGCAGTTTAGCGCGACGGCTCAACACTGAAGCTTTCTTT. This translates into CASSLARRLNTEAFF.

This clonotype was picked up many times. The chain joins TRBV5-1 to TRBJ2-7; the match to TRBD2 covers 7 bases. With 4 bases clipped from V and 0 bases from J, the junction kept 7 bases outside the gene matches. The CDR3 runs 15 residues. The germline gives CDR1 SGHRS, CDR2 YFSETQ. The CDR3 sequence is CASSRGLESSYEQYF. The CDR3 coding sequence is TGCGCCAGCAGCCGAGGACTAGAAAGCTCCTACGAGCAGTACTTC.

This clonotype was recorded a few times. This chain uses TRBV30 with TRBJ2-7; the match to TRBD2 covers 7 bases. This CDR3 region has 16 residues. Germline lookup yields CDR1 GTSNPN and CDR2 SVGIG (reference sequence). J lost 4 bases, V lost 2 bases, and 14 bases had no gene match. CDR3 loop: CAWSLTRASGFYEQYF. The CDR3 bases are TGTGCCTGGAGTCTAACCCGGGCTAGCGGATTTTACGAGCAGTACTTC.

This clonotype was seen many times. CDR3 in amino acids: CASSRTSGSGTDTQYF. In DNA form, the CDR3 reads TGTGCCAGCTCAAGGACTAGCGGGAGTGGAACAGATACGCAGTATTTT. V usage is TRBV18 and J usage is TRBJ2-3, with 13 bases matching TRBD2. The trim removed 5 bases at V and 3 bases at J, leaving 5 bases unmatched. The CDR3 covers 16 residues. The germline V gene encodes CDR1 KGHSH and CDR2 LQKENI.

The rearrangement uses TRBV29-1 and TRBJ1-2, with D tentatively TRBD1 (5 bases). CDR1 and CDR2 from the germline V gene are SQVTM and ANQGSEA. V lost 4 bases and J 8 bases, leaving 14 bases between the germline ends. The CDR3 loop spans 12 amino acids. The CDR3: CSVGAGSKGYTF. CDR3 nucleotide sequence: TGCAGCGTTGGGGCAGGGAGCAAGGGCTACACCTTC.

This clonotype was observed many times. The chain carries TRBV4-1 and TRBJ1-1; D may be TRBD1 (5 bases). The V end lost 5 bases, the J end lost 1 base, and 14 bases lay between the germline ends. In germline, CDR1 is MGHRA, CDR2 YSYEKL. CDR3 size: 15 residues. CDR3 sequence: CASSETGTANTEAFF. CDR3 DNA: TGCGCCAGCAGCGAAACCGGGACGGCGAACACTGAAGCTTTCTTT.

The chain links TRBV5-4 to TRBJ1-1; 9 nucleotides line up with TRBD1. The CDR3 loop spans 15 amino acids. V shed 3 bases and J 0 bases; nucleotides not matched to a gene: 3. Germline CDR1 reads SGHNT; CDR2 reads YYREEE (reference sequence). The CDR3 DNA sequence: TGTGCCAGCAGCTGGGGGACAGGGATGAACACTGAAGCTTTCTTT. Translation: CASSWGTGMNTEAFF.